Ten or more counts support the clone carrying this TCR beta chain. Preparing the TCRbeta library involved the use of unique molecular identifiers. TCRdb analysed the PCR reads with MiXCR anew, one entry per CDR3 protein. The sample has 230,000 or so distinct CDR3 sequences; around 8.9% are singletons. The source of the sample is a study of T-cell reconstitution after alpha-beta-depleted transplantation in children. The CDR3 totals 15 residues. Germline lookup yields CDR1 SGHAT and CDR2 FQNNGV. V lost 5 bases and J lost 6; bases outside the gene matches: 8. This rearrangement joins TRBV11-2 to TRBJ2-3; 10 bases match TRBD2. The specimen comprised PBMCs from the stem cell graft donor, sampled from the stem cell graft. The source of this sequence is a human donor who donated a stem cell graft to a child with SCID. The CDR3 DNA reads as TGTGCCAGCAGCCTAGCGGGGGCCGCCTTGGATACGCAGTATTTT. Translating gives CASSLAGAALDTQYF.